This TCR beta chain was found in a study of blood T cell repertoires in COVID-19. Turning to the study itself: Sources were T cells, B-cell-depleted T cells, or PBMCs; the material itself was cDNA or gDNA.

TCRdb's table, derived via immunoSEQ multiplex PCR, lists solely in-frame clones and lacks some. Of about 170,000 clones listed, around 84% are singletons. Sequences were obtained from peripheral blood. This clonotype originated in a woman in her 70s with COVID-19, enrolled during active disease.

The CDR3: CASSYGTGGANNSPLHF. For the CDR3, the DNA is TGTGCCAGCAGCTATGGGACAGGGGGCGCGAATAATTCACCCCTCCACTTT. The chain couples TRBV9 to TRBJ1-6, with 12 bases matching TRBD1. Germline V gives CDR1 SGDLS, CDR2 YYNGEE. Trimming at V came to 4 bases and at J to 5 bases, leaving 7 bases not matched to a gene. The CDR3 totals 17 residues.